This T cell receptor (beta chain) was documented in a study of T-cell reconstitution after alpha-beta-depleted transplantation in children. During its preparation, the TCRbeta library received unique molecular identifiers. TCRdb re-called the PCR reads with MiXCR, one entry per CDR3 protein. The profile shows 400,000 to 450,000 distinct CDR3 sequences, around 46% of them singletons. The CDR3 is made up of 15 amino acids. CDR1 is SGHTA, CDR2 FQGTGA, per germline. V lost 3 bases to trimming and J lost 7 bases, with 15 bases between them. The material sequenced was PBMCs, taken before TCRalphabeta/CD19-depleted stem cell transplant. This TCR derives from a girl under 10 years old with aplastic anemia, due to receive a stem cell transplant. This chain joins TRBV7-3 and TRBJ2-2; D may match TRBD1 or TRBD2 (5 bases each). DNA for the CDR3: TGTGCCAGCAGCTTGGGGACGAGGGATGGCGGGGAGCTGTTTTTT. The encoded protein is CASSLGTRDGGELFF.